This T cell receptor beta chain was recovered during a study of neoadjuvant anti-PD-1 for oral cavity cancer. The CDR3 spans 16 residues. The V segment lost 3 bases and the J segment 1 base; nucleotides outside the gene matches: 5. Germline lookup yields CDR1 SGDLS and CDR2 YYNGEE. Time point denoted: after neoadjuvant nivolumab, at surgical resection. TCRdb's table, derived via immunoSEQ multiplex PCR, lists solely in-frame clones and lacks some. The sample gives tens of thousands of clones, about 88% of which show up once; 3.4% is in the top ten. V and J are TRBV9 and TRBJ2-3; TRBD2 agrees at 10 bases. This receptor was obtained from a person between 40 and 85 years old with oral cavity squamous cell carcinoma. This sample comprised PBMCs, obtained after nivolumab (anti-PD-1) treatment. The CDR3 coding sequence is TGTGCCAGCAGCGCCCTAGCGGGAGTTGGCACAGATACGCAGTATTTT. Translation gives CASSALAGVGTDTQYF.